Shown below are 8 T cell receptor beta chains from a single sample sequenced in a study of shared clonotypes between healthy human individuals. TCRdb keeps only in-frame clones here, not all; method: immunoSEQ multiplex PCR. The sample has 2.5 million or so clones, about 92% seen once. The sequenced material came from naive CD4+ T cells sorted from blood. Described subset: CD45RA+ positively selected. These receptors were obtained from a man younger than 35 in good health.

DNA of the CDR3: TGTGCCAGCAGTCGCGGGACGGGGACGAACACCGGGGAGCTGTTTTTT. Its translation: CASSRGTGTNTGELFF. The rearrangement uses TRBV6-6 and TRBJ2-2; weak D call: TRBD2 (6 bases). This CDR3 spans 16 amino acids. From germline, CDR1 is MNHNY and CDR2 SVGAGI (reference sequence). V shed 5 bases and J shed 0 bases, with 13 bases lying between them.

The V and J genes are TRBV30 and TRBJ1-6, with 8 bases aligning to TRBD1. The germline V gene encodes CDR1 GTSNPN and CDR2 SVGIG (reference sequence). After removal of 2 bases from V and 4 bases from J, the junction contained 7 bases not matched to a gene. The CDR3 is made up of 16 amino acids. The CDR3 spells CAWSLETGVYNSPLHF. Written as DNA, the CDR3 is TGTGCCTGGAGTTTGGAGACAGGGGTGTATAATTCACCCCTCCACTTT.

This rearrangement joins TRBV7-9 to TRBJ1-1; D call uncertain. There are 18 residues in the CDR3. V was pared by 1 base and J by 1 base, with 19 bases between. Germline V gene data show CDR1 as SEHNR and CDR2 as FQNEAQ (reference sequence). As DNA, the CDR3 is TGTGCCAGCAGCTTAGTAGCCTCCCAAAGCCACCGGAACACTGAAGCTTTCTTT. Translated: CASSLVASQSHRNTEAFF.

This sequence joins TRBV28 and TRBJ1-6; possibly TRBD1 for D (6 bases). V was pared by 6 bases and J by 4 bases, with 16 bases between. This CDR3 is 16 amino acids long. Germline loops: CDR1 MDHEN, CDR2 SYDVKM. This CDR3 reads CASSPGGGLYNSPLHF. The CDR3 DNA reads TGTGCCAGCAGCCCGGGCGGGGGGCTGTATAATTCACCCCTCCACTTT. The full variable domain, rest sourced from reference TRBV28 and TRBJ1-6, is DVKVTQSSRYLVKRTGEKVFLECVQDMDHENMFWYRQDPGLGLRLIYFSYDVKMKEKGDIPEGYSVSREKKERFSLILESASTNQTSMYLCASSPGGGLYNSPLHFGNGTRLTVT.

This clone was seen a few times. The rearrangement joins TRBV4-1 to TRBJ1-1; D may be TRBD1 (5 bases). Germline loops: CDR1 MGHRA, CDR2 YSYEKL. With 2 bases removed from V and 8 bases from J, the gap between germline ends came to 12 bases. The CDR3 length is 13 residues. Here the CDR3 DNA reads TGCGCCAGCAGCCAAAGACAGAGCGGAGAAGCTTTCTTT. Protein product: CASSQRQSGEAFF.

The chain recombines TRBV10-3 with TRBJ1-1, with a tentative D call TRBD1 (5 bases). The CDR3 covers 13 residues. CDR1 and CDR2 (germline): ENHRY, SYGVKD. Trimming stripped 6 bases from V and 2 bases from J, with 10 bases between. In nucleotides, the CDR3 is TGTGCCATCAGCGCCGGGACTAACACTGAAGCTTTCTTT. It is translated as CAISAGTNTEAFF.

The V call is TRBV7-2, the J call TRBJ2-5, with 9 bases lining up with TRBD2. J gave up 2 bases and V 4 bases, and 8 bases lay outside the gene matches. Looked up from germline, CDR1 is SGHTA and CDR2 is FQGNSA. The CDR3 is made up of 16 amino acids. CDR3 in DNA: TGTGCCAGCAGCTACCTTGGGCTAGCGGGACAAGAGACCCAGTACTTC. This encodes CASSYLGLAGQETQYF. Full variable domain (rest looked up from reference TRBV7-2 and TRBJ2-5): GAGVSQSPSNKVTEKGKDVELRCDPISGHTALYWYRQSLGQGLEFLIYFQGNSAPDKSGLPSDRFSAERTGGSVSTLTIQRTQQEDSAVYLCASSYLGLAGQETQYFGPGTRLLVL.

A single count supports this clone. The V gene is TRBV4-2, the J gene TRBJ1-5; the match to TRBD1 covers 9 bases. V gave up 0 bases and J gave up 1 base; unmatched junction bases: 10. Germline CDR1 LGHNA, CDR2 YNFKEQ. This CDR3 is built from 19 residues. In DNA, the CDR3 is TGTGCCAGCAGCCAAGATTATTCGGGACAGGGAGGAAGCAATCAGCCCCAGCATTTT. As protein: CASSQDYSGQGGSNQPQHF.